This is a list of T cell receptor beta chains from one sample in a study of identical twins. TCRdb processed the 5' RACE reads anew with MiXCR; each CDR3 protein has one entry. Of roughly 240,000 distinct CDR3 sequences listed, 6% to 8.5% are singletons. These data were also reused for a study on yellow fever vaccine responses in identical twins.

The source material was CD8+ T cells sorted from blood. The receptors were sampled from a young woman in good health. Both conserved end residues are part of each CDR3. The D gene is left open where the match is weak. Size is omitted from some rows. Given values are once, few, many or a class for expanded clones.

cdr3_length	v_call	clone_size	d_call	j_call	cdr3_nt	cdr3_aa
13	TRBV20-1	many	.	TRBJ2-1	TGCAGTGAGGAGAGTATAGAGGACAATGAGCAGTTCTTC	CSEESIEDNEQFF
14	TRBV18	.	.	TRBJ2-4	TGTGCCAGCTCACCAGGACAGTTGAAATACATTCAGTACTTC	CASSPGQLKYIQYF
13	TRBV19	.	TRBD1	TRBJ1-1	TGTGCCAGTAACGTTGACAGGGGCACTGAAGCTTTCTTT	CASNVDRGTEAFF
16	TRBV4-1	few	.	TRBJ2-3	TGCGCCAGCAGCCAAAGTGACATTTCTAGCACAGATACGCAGTATTTT	CASSQSDISSTDTQYF
14	TRBV3-1	many	.	TRBJ1-1	TGTGCCAGCAGCGGACGGGGTATGAACACTGAAGCTTTCTTT	CASSGRGMNTEAFF
13	TRBV3-1	few	.	TRBJ2-3	TGTGCCAGCAGCTTCGCAGATACAGATACGCAGTATTTT	CASSFADTDTQYF
13	TRBV20-1	few	.	TRBJ1-5	TGCAGTGCTAGTACAGATTCCAATCAGCCCCAGCATTTT	CSASTDSNQPQHF
16	TRBV7-8	.	TRBD2	TRBJ2-7	TGTGCCAGCAGCCCCCTAGCGGGAGGGCCTACGAGGGAGCAGTACTTC	CASSPLAGGPTREQYF
13	TRBV7-6	many	.	TRBJ2-1	TGTGCCAGCAGCTTCGGTGGGGGGAATGAGCAGTTCTTC	CASSFGGGNEQFF
15	TRBV24-1	few	.	TRBJ2-1	TGTGCCACCAGTGATTTGTCCGGGACTTACAATGAGCAGTTCTTC	CATSDLSGTYNEQFF
13	TRBV4-1	few	.	TRBJ2-7	TGCGCCAGCAGCCAAGTAGGGCTTGACGAGCAGTACTTC	CASSQVGLDEQYF
15	TRBV4-1	.	TRBD1	TRBJ2-7	TGCGCCAGCAGCCCTACCGGGACAGGGGGCTACGAGCAGTACTTC	CASSPTGTGGYEQYF
14	TRBV5-1	many	.	TRBJ1-1	TGCGCCAGCAGCCTAGACCGTAAGAACACTGAAGCTTTCTTT	CASSLDRKNTEAFF
15	TRBV11-2	few	TRBD1	TRBJ2-7	TGTGCCAGCAGCTTAGATTGGTCCAGGGGGTACGAGCAGTACTTC	CASSLDWSRGYEQYF
18	TRBV28	.	TRBD2	TRBJ2-3	TGTGCCAGCAGTTTATTATGGCGGGAGGGCCGGGACACAGATACGCAGTATTTT	CASSLLWREGRDTDTQYF
14	TRBV9	many	.	TRBJ2-1	TGTGCCAGCAGCGTAGTATCCGGGAAGGATGAGCAGTTCTTC	CASSVVSGKDEQFF
14	TRBV5-1	many	.	TRBJ1-2	TGCGCCAGCAGCTCCTCGGACAGAACCTATGGCTACACCTTC	CASSSSDRTYGYTF
12	TRBV10-2	few	.	TRBJ2-5	TGCGCCAGCAGTGGAACCCCAGAGACCCAGTACTTC	CASSGTPETQYF
19	TRBV11-1	.	TRBD1	TRBJ1-1	TGTGCCAGCAGCCCAACGTACCTGGGACAGGGTGTAGGGAACACTGAAGCTTTCTTT	CASSPTYLGQGVGNTEAFF
17	TRBV12-3/TRBV12-4	.	.	TRBJ2-6	TGTGCCATCAGTTTCCCAGGGGCGAGCTCTGGGGCCAACGTCCTGACTTTC	CAISFPGASSGANVLTF
14	TRBV5-1	many	.	TRBJ2-1	TGCGCCAGCAGCTTGGCCGGGCCGTCCAATGAGCAGTTCTTC	CASSLAGPSNEQFF
13	TRBV7-9	many	.	TRBJ2-3	TGTGCCAGCACCCTAGGGGGGACAGATACGCAGTATTTT	CASTLGGTDTQYF
15	TRBV4-1	.	TRBD1	TRBJ2-5	TGCGCCAGCAGCCAACTGACAGGGAGCAAGGAGACCCAGTACTTC	CASSQLTGSKETQYF
17	TRBV3-1	many	.	TRBJ2-3	TGTGCCAGCAGCCAAGTCGGTCAGGGCCACCCGGGGGATACGCAGTATTTT	CASSQVGQGHPGDTQYF
16	TRBV7-6	.	TRBD2	TRBJ2-5	TGTGCCAGCAGCCCGAACTGGGGGACTAGCTTGGAGACCCAGTACTTC	CASSPNWGTSLETQYF
15	TRBV12-3/TRBV12-4	many	TRBD1	TRBJ1-6	TGTGCCAGCAGTTGGGGGACAGGCTTGGGTTCACCCCTCCACTTT	CASSWGTGLGSPLHF
17	TRBV4-1	.	.	TRBJ2-1	TGCGCCAGCAGCCAAGATCGGAGGGCGCGGCTAACAAATGAGCAGTTCTTC	CASSQDRRARLTNEQFF
19	TRBV7-8	many	TRBD2	TRBJ2-3	TGTGCCAGCAGCTTACCCTTGAGGACTAGCGGGGGGCGCACAGATACGCAGTATTTT	CASSLPLRTSGGRTDTQYF
16	TRBV4-1	few	TRBD1	TRBJ1-5	TGCGCCAGCAGCCAGGATTCAACAGGGGGGGATCAGCCCCAGCATTTT	CASSQDSTGGDQPQHF
15	TRBV7-8	many	.	TRBJ1-1	TGTGCCAGCAGCTTATACGGGGGGAAAGGCACTGAAGCTTTCTTT	CASSLYGGKGTEAFF
15	TRBV5-6	many	.	TRBJ2-3	TGTGCCAGCAGCTTTGGTGGGGGCCTCACAGATACGCAGTATTTT	CASSFGGGLTDTQYF
11	TRBV7-9	many	.	TRBJ2-7	TGTGCCAGCAGCTTATACTACGAGCAGTACTTC	CASSLYYEQYF
18	TRBV29-1	many	TRBD2	TRBJ2-3	TGCAGCGTTGAAGGCACTAGCGGGGCTAACTCCAGGGCAGATACGCAGTATTTT	CSVEGTSGANSRADTQYF
16	TRBV29-1	.	TRBD1	TRBJ2-3	TGCAGCGTTGAAGAGGGGGACAGGTTTAGCACAGATACGCAGTATTTT	CSVEEGDRFSTDTQYF
15	TRBV28	.	.	TRBJ1-6	TGTGCCAGCAGTCCTGCGGGGAGTGAGAATTCACCCCTCCACTTT	CASSPAGSENSPLHF
17	TRBV7-4	.	TRBD2	TRBJ2-3	TGTGCCAGCAGCTTCCTAGACCGGGGGGGGGCGACAGATACGCAGTATTTT	CASSFLDRGGATDTQYF
16	TRBV9	few	TRBD1	TRBJ2-3	TGTGCCAGCAGCGCGGCCGGGACAGGGGGTTTTGATACGCAGTATTTT	CASSAAGTGGFDTQYF
14	TRBV2	many	TRBD2	TRBJ2-1	TGTGCCAGGGGACTAGACGGCGTGTACAATGAGCAGTTCTTC	CARGLDGVYNEQFF
17	TRBV6-2/TRBV6-3	few	TRBD1	TRBJ1-4	TGTGCCAGCAGTAAAATCTTCCGGGACAGCGATAATGAAAAACTGTTTTTT	CASSKIFRDSDNEKLFF
12	TRBV3-1	many	TRBD1	TRBJ1-2	TGTGCCACCGACAGGGGTGGAGGTGGCTACACCTTC	CATDRGGGGYTF
16	TRBV4-1	many	TRBD2	TRBJ2-3	TGCGCCAGCAGCCGAGAACGGGCGGGAGCGGAAGATACGCAGTATTTT	CASSRERAGAEDTQYF
15	TRBV4-1	.	.	TRBJ2-7	TGCGCCAGCAGCCCCCGCGGCGGAGGGGGCCACGAGCAGTACTTC	CASSPRGGGGHEQYF
20	TRBV4-1	.	.	TRBJ2-3	TGCGCCAGCAGCCAAGAGCCCCCTTCATCTTACTTGGGGCCCACAGATACGCAGTATTTT	CASSQEPPSSYLGPTDTQYF
17	TRBV7-3	many	TRBD1	TRBJ2-1	TGTGCCAGCAGTCCCATCGGTGGGACAGGGATCGAAAATGAGCAGTTCTTC	CASSPIGGTGIENEQFF
16	TRBV5-1	many	TRBD2	TRBJ2-1	TGCGCCAGCAGTCCTAGACTAGCGCCTCAAGGGGATGAGCAGTTCTTC	CASSPRLAPQGDEQFF
13	TRBV18	many	.	TRBJ2-1	TGTGCCAGCTCACTAGTGGCGCGGCATGAGCAGTTCTTC	CASSLVARHEQFF